Only a few counts were recorded for the clone carrying this TCR beta chain. Mismatch with germline at one junction end may stem from a read error. These data belong to a study of early T cells in non-severe SARS-CoV-2 infection. The CDR3 covers 17 residues. Germline V gene sequence: CDR1 SSHAT, CDR2 FNYEAQ (reference sequence). Each CDR3 protein is one row after TCRdb ran MiXCR on the 5' RACE reads. Of over 50,000 distinct CDR3 sequences in the sample, approximately 8% were seen once. This clonotype was sampled from an adult who was a healthcare worker with PCR-confirmed SARS-CoV-2 infection or an uninfected control (not recorded which). The chain uses TRBV7-7 and TRBJ2-7; the match to TRBD2 covers 13 bases. The sequenced sample consisted of whole blood. CDR3 in amino acids: CASSPSLGTSGVGEQYF. CDR3 nucleotide sequence: TGTGCTAGCAGCCCGTCACTCGGGACTAGCGGGGTTGGCGAGCAGTACTTC. Full variable domain (missing parts from reference TRBV7-7 and TRBJ2-7): GAGVSQSPRYKVTKRGQDVTLRCDPISSHATLYWYQQALGQGPEFLTYFNYEAQPDKSGLPSDRFSAERPEGSISTLTIQRTEQRDSAMYRCASSPSLGTSGVGEQYFGPGTRLTVT.